This TCR beta chain was sequenced for a study of T cell responses to AZD1222 COVID-19 vaccine. Findings and limits, study-wide: At study baseline, merely six AZD1222 recipients were seropositive. The study reported that nearly half of spike-specific TCRs target unmutated variant regions. Possibly, clonal diversity was underestimated; donors were largely white British and included more females. Sampling captured repertoires only after the peak T cell response.

A remark on this clone: Its antigen remains unknown.

The protocol was immunoSEQ multiplex PCR, while the TCRdb copy is restricted to in-frame clones and leaves out a portion. The sample has some 110,000 clones, approximately 90% seen once. The V gene's germline CDR1 is ENHRY and CDR2 SYGVKD. This CDR3 is built from 15 residues. V shed 7 bases and J 2 bases; nucleotides not matched to a gene: 3. This sequence joins TRBV10-3 and TRBJ2-3; 13 positions match TRBD2. This receptor was taken from an adult who received the AZD1222 COVID-19 vaccine. Source: peripheral blood, taken 28 days after the second AZD1222 dose. CDR3: CAIKTSGGDTDTQYF. The CDR3 nucleotides read TGTGCCATCAAAACTAGCGGGGGGGACACAGATACGCAGTATTTT.